This T cell receptor beta chain was obtained from a study of blood T cell repertoires in COVID-19. Study as a whole: Collection of acute and convalescent COVID-19 samples took place in the United States, Italy and Spain. PBMCs, B-cell-depleted T cells, or T cells provided the cDNA or gDNA that made up the material.

The Seattle patients joined while their infection was active and were tracked longitudinally afterward. Authors' analysis steps: Reference gene primer amplification in the assay estimated nucleated cell counts. Generated by immunoSEQ multiplex PCR, the TCRdb table keeps only in-frame clones and is missing some. That table supplies the V and J calls and clone size; D and trimming were determined from the DNA. The table lists about 98,000 clones, roughly nine tenths of them singletons, with 5.2% in the top ten. This receptor was taken from a woman aged 45 to 65 with COVID-19, enrolled during active disease. Sequencing was done on a sample of peripheral blood.

The CDR3 DNA reads as TGTGCCAGCAGCTTAACCCCGGAGGGGCGTAATTCACCCCTCCACTTT. Protein product: CASSLTPEGRNSPLHF. The rearrangement joins TRBV7-2 to TRBJ1-6; D may be TRBD1 (5 bases). V dropped 2 bases and J dropped 6 bases, with 14 bases sitting between them. Germline CDR1 is SGHTA and CDR2 is FQGNSA. The CDR3 covers 16 residues.